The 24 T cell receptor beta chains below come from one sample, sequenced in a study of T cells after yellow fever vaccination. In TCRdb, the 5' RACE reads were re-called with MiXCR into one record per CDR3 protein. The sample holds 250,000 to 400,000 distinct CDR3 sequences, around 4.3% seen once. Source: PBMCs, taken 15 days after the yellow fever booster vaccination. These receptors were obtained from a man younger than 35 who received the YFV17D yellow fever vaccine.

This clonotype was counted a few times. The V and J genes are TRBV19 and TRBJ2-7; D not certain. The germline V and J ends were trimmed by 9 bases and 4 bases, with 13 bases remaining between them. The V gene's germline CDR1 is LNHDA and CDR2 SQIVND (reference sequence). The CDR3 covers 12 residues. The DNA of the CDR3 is TGTGCCAGGAAGAGTGACGGGTACGAGCAGTACGTC. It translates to CARKSDGYEQYV.

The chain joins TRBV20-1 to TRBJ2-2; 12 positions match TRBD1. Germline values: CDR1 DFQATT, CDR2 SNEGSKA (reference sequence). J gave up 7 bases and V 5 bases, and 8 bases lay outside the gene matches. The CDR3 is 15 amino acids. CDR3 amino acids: CSASYGTGGHGELFF. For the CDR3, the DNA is TGCAGTGCTTCTTACGGGACAGGGGGCCACGGGGAGCTGTTTTTT.

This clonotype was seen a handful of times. DNA for the CDR3: TGTGCCAGCAGACCGTACGGTGCTGGAATGAACACTGAAGCTTTCTTT. Its translation is CASRPYGAGMNTEAFF. V gene TRBV27 combines with J gene TRBJ1-1; D is ambiguous. Trimming removed 6 bases from V and 0 bases from J, with 17 bases in between. CDR1 is MNHEY and CDR2 is SMNVEV in the germline V gene (reference sequence). The CDR3 loop spans 16 amino acids.

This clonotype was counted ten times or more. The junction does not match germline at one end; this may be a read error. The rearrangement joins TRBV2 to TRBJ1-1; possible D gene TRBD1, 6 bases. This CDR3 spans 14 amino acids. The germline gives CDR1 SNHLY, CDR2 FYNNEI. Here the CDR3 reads CASREGTSNTEAFF. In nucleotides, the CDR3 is TGTGCCAGCAGGGAAGGGACATCAAACACTGAAGCTTTCTTT.

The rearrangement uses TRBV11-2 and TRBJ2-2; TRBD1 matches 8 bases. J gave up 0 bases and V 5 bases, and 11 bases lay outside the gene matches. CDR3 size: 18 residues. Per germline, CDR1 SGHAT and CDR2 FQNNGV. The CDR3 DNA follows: TGTGCCAGCAGCCCTCAGGGGGCGTTTTTGGCGAACACCGGGGAGCTGTTTTTT. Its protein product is CASSPQGAFLANTGELFF.

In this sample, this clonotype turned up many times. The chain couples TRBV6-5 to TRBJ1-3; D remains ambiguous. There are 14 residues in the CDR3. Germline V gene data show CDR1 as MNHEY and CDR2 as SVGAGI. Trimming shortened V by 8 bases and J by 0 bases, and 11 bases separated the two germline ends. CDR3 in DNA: TGTGCCAGCCGACGGGAGCTCTCTGGAAACACCATATATTTT. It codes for CASRRELSGNTIYF.

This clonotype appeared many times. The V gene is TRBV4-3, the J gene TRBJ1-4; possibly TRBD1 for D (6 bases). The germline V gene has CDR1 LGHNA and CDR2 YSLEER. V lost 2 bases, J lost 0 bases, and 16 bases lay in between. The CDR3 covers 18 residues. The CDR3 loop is CASSQRAGEPATNEKLFF. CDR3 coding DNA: TGCGCCAGCAGCCAAAGAGCAGGGGAACCTGCAACTAATGAAAAACTGTTTTTT.

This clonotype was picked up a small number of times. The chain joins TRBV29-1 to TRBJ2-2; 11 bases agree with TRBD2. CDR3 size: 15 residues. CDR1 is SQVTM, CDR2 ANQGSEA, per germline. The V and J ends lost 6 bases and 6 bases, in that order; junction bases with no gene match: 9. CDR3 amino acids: CSVEYLTSGAGELFF. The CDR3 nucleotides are TGCAGCGTCGAATACTTGACTAGCGGGGCCGGGGAGCTGTTTTTT.

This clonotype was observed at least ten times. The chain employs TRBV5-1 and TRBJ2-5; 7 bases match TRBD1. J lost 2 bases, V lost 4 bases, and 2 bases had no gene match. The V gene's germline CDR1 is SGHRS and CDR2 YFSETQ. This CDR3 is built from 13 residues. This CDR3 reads CASSTGQQETQYF. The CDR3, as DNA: TGCGCCAGCAGCACGGGACAGCAAGAGACCCAGTACTTC.

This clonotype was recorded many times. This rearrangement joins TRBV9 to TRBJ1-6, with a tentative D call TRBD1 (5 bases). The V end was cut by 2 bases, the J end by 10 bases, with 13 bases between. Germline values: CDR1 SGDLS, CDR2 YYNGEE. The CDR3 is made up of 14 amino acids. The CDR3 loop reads CASSVQWGDSPLHF. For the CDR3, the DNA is TGTGCCAGCAGCGTCCAATGGGGGGACTCACCCCTCCACTTT.

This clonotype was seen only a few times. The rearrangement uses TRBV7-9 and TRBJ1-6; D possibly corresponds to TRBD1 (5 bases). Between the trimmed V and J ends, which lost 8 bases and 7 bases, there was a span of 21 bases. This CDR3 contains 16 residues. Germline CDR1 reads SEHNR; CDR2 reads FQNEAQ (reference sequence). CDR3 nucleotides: TGTGCCAGCCATGTGGGGGGGAGCACGGGGAATTCACCCCTCCACTTT. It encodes CASHVGGSTGNSPLHF.

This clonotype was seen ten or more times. CDR3 nucleotides: TGTGCCAGCAGTCTCATCCGGGACAAGTCCTACGAGCAGTACGTC. Protein sequence: CASSLIRDKSYEQYV. The genes are TRBV6-2 or TRBV6-3 and TRBJ2-7, with D possibly TRBD1 on 6 matching bases. Germline CDR1 reads MNHEY; CDR2 reads SVGEGT. This CDR3 contains 15 residues. The V and J ends lost 5 bases and 1 base respectively, with 15 bases between them.

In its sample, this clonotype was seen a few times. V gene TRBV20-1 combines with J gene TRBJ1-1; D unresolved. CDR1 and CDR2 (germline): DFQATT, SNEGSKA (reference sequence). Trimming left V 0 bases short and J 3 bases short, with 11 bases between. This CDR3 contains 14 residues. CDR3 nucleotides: TGCAGTGCTAGAGAGGGAATTCAGCACACTGAAGCTTTCTTT. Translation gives CSAREGIQHTEAFF.

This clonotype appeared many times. CDR3: CASSPATQGDLSLETQYF. The CDR3 region has the DNA TGCGCCAGCAGCCCGGCGACCCAAGGAGACCTGTCGCTGGAGACCCAGTACTTC. The chain is built from TRBV4-3 and TRBJ2-5; D call uncertain. Per the germline V gene, CDR1 is LGHNA and CDR2 is YSLEER. V shed 4 bases and J shed 5 bases, with 26 bases lying between them. This CDR3 has 18 residues.

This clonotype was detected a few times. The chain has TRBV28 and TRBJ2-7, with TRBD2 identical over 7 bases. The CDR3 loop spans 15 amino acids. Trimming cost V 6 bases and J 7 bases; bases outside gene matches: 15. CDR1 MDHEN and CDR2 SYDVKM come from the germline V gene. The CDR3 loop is CASRGRAGSRVEQYV. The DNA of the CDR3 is TGTGCCAGCAGGGGGAGGGCAGGATCGCGGGTTGAGCAGTACGTC.

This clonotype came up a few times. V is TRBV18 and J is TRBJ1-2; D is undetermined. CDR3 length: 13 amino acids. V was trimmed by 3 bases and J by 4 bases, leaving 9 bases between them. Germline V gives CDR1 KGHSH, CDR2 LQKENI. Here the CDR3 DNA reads TGTGCCAGCTCACCGACACCGAGCTATGGCTACACCTTC. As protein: CASSPTPSYGYTF. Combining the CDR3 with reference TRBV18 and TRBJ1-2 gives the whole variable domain NAGVMQNPRHLVRRRGQEARLRCSPMKGHSHVYWYRQLPEEGLKFMVYLQKENIIDESGMPKERFSAEFPKEGPSILRIQQVVRGDSAAYFCASSPTPSYGYTFGSGTRLTVV.

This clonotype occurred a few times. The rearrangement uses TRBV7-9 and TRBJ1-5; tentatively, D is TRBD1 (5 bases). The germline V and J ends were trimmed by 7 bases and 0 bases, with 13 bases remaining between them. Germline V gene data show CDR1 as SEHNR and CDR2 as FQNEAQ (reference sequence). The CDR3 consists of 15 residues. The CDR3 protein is CASTREIYSNQPQHF. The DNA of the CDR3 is TGTGCCAGCACCAGGGAAATTTATAGCAATCAGCCCCAGCATTTT.

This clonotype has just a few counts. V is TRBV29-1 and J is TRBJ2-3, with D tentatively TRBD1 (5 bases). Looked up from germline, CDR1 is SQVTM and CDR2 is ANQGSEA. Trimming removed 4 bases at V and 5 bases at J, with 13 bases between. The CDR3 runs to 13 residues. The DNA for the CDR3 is TGCAGCGTTGCGGTGGGGCAGGAAGATACGCAGTATTTT. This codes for CSVAVGQEDTQYF.

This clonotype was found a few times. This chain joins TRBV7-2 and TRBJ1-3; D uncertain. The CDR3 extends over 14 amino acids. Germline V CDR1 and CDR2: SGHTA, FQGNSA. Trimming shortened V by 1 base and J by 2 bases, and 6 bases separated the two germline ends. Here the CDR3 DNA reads TGTGCCAGCAGCTTAGGGGATCCTGGAAACACCATATATTTT. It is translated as CASSLGDPGNTIYF.

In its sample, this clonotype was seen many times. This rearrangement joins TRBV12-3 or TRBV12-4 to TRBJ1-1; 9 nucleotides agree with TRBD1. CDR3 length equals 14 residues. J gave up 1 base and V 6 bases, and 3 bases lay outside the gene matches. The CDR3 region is CASRPGQGNTEAFF. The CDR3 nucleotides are TGTGCCAGCAGGCCGGGACAGGGGAACACTGAAGCTTTCTTT.

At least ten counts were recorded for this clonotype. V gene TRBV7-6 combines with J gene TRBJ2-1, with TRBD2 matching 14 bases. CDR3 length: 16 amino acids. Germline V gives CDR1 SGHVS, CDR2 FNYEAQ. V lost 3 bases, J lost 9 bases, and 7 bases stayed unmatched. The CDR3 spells CASSFSTSGGAGEQFF. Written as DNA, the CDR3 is TGTGCCAGCAGCTTTTCGACTAGCGGGGGGGCCGGTGAGCAGTTCTTC. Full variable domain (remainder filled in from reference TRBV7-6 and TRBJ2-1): GAGVSQSPRYKVTKRGQDVALRCDPISGHVSLYWYRQALGQGPEFLTYFNYEAQQDKSGLPNDRFSAERPEGSISTLTIQRTEQRDSAMYRCASSFSTSGGAGEQFFGPGTRLTVL.

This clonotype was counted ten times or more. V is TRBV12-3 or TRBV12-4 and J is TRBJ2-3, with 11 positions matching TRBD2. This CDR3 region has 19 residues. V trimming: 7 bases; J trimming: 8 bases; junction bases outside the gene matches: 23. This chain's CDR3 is CASTLWTSGSGPIYATQYF. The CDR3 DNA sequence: TGTGCCAGCACTCTCTGGACTAGCGGGTCGGGGCCCATTTACGCTACGCAGTATTTT.

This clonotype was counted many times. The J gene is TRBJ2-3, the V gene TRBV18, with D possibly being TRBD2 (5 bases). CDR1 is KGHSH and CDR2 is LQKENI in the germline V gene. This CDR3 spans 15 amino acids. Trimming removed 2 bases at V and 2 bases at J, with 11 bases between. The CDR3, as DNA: TGTGCCAGCTCACCAAATCTAGCTCTCACAGATACGCAGTATTTT. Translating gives CASSPNLALTDTQYF.

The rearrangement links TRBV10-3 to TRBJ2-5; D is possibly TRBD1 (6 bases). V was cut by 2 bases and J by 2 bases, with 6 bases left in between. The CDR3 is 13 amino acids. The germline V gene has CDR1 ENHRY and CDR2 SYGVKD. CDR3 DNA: TGTGCCATCAGTGAGCAGGGGCAAGAGACCCAGTACTTC. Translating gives CAISEQGQETQYF.